Included here is one T cell receptor (beta chain) sequence, with context. Its recognized antigen is unknown. No base-level quality is on record; no much larger clone is a single base apart. CDR1 and CDR2 (MNHEY, SMNVEV) derive from the germline V gene (reference sequence). The germline V and J ends show losses of 4 bases and 3 bases respectively, and no gene match explains 5 bases of the junction. The CDR3 holds 15 amino acids from the cysteine to the phenylalanine. CDR3 DNA only is kept here, 45 bases in frame from base 1. This sample is drawn from a study of neoadjuvant anti-PD-1 for oral cavity cancer (dated by TCRdb to the early 2020s). Regarding the complete study: Patients mostly received three to four biweekly doses of nivolumab at 3 mg/kg before curative-intent surgical resection. Patients who did not progress were given a fourth nivolumab dose at about day 43 and had definitive surgical resection on days 50-56. Under RECIST 1.1, patients with complete response, partial response or stable disease were classed as responders, and patients with progression were classed as non-responders. There were 12 patients in the parent correlative cohort, and the response rate was 30% to 35%. General conclusions and limits of the study: The TCR analyses had only three patients in each response group, and the authors called for validation in larger cohorts. Higher pretreatment blood Treg/Th17 ratios correlated with higher pretreatment blood TCRbeta clonality and lower post-treatment tumor TCRbeta clonality. Within PBMCs, T cell clonality (Gini index) was significantly higher in non-responders than responders after neoadjuvant nivolumab.

The sample's time point label, decoded: after neoadjuvant nivolumab, at surgical resection. None of the patients had received prior systemic or radiation treatment, and all were newly diagnosed with stage II-IVA oral cavity squamous cell carcinoma. The cohort was made up of patients with locally advanced, HPV-negative oral cavity squamous cell carcinoma. Peripheral blood mononuclear cells were analyzed directly, without maintenance or expansion in culture. The samples were drawn from a longitudinal correlative study tied to a single-arm phase II trial testing neoadjuvant nivolumab in oral cavity squamous cell carcinoma. Subject-matched pre- and post-treatment PBMCs and tumors from three responders and three non-responders were subjected to genomic DNA-based TCRbeta sequencing. Peripheral blood mononuclear cells were collected before nivolumab treatment and again after treatment, at the time of surgery. Genomic DNA was isolated from PBMCs using the Maxwell RSC DNA from Cells kit.

For deep sequencing, each PBMC sample was run in six replicates, with libraries mostly built from about 0.45 ug of input genomic DNA. Following the manufacturer's instructions, the team built TCRbeta libraries using the immunoSEQ hsTCRbeta kit. The completed libraries were mixed into a single pool at 3 nM, then sequenced with an Illumina NovaSeq 6000 S4 flow cell. In the source study's methods: The immunoSEQ Analyzer handled quality control and preprocessing of the raw data. The analysis was limited to productive rearrangements, and each clonotype was defined by a unique CDR3 amino acid sequence. Repertoire clonality was estimated as the Gini-Simpson index, computed with the R package tcR. Gini indices were compared with Student's t test, and associations with tumor size change were assessed by Pearson correlation. The table comes from immuneACCESS by way of TCRdb, which keeps in-frame sequences with V and J called. Part of the clones is missing from these tables; in studies checked, under half for an unresolved V gene and the rest for unknown reasons. That table furnishes V, J and clone size, whereas the DNA furnished D and trimming. Within this sample are about 68,000 clones, with 70% to 90% of them counted one time only. The ten largest clonotypes hold roughly 3.4% of the sample.

This clonotype was obtained from a person between 35 and 79 years old with oral cavity squamous cell carcinoma. The V and J genes are TRBV27 and TRBJ2-7, with TRBD2 identical over 11 junction bases. The sequencing here drew on PBMCs, taken after nivolumab (anti-PD-1) treatment. The DNA sequence is given as TGTGCCAGCAGTTCCGCCGGGACTAGCGGCTACGAGCAGTACTTC. Its protein is CASSSAGTSGYEQYF.